Described below is a single T cell receptor (beta chain) sequence and its context. This sample was taken from a study of blood T cell repertoires in COVID-19. Measured with immunoSEQ multiplex PCR; TCRdb has only the in-frame clones, and not every one. The repertoire has roughly 250,000 clones, more than 75% of them found once; the top ten carry around 10%. The CDR3 is made up of 11 amino acids. V lost 4 bases and J 7 bases, leaving 8 bases between the germline ends. V is TRBV12-3 or TRBV12-4 and J is TRBJ2-7; D perhaps matches TRBD2 (5 bases). The specimen sequenced was peripheral blood. The sequence derives from a man aged 40-49 years who had recovered from COVID-19. The CDR3 sequence is CASSSGSEQYF. CDR3 DNA: TGTGCCAGCAGTTCGGGGTCGGAGCAGTACTTC.